One sample yielded the 31 T cell receptor beta chains listed below, sequenced in a study of tumor-infiltrating lymphocytes in primary liver carcinoma. From around 0.5 ug total RNA, TCR beta cDNA was generated with a primer in the constant region. Three nested multiplex PCR rounds, a slightly modified ARM-PCR method, built the TCR beta libraries. A C-beta reverse primer and TRBV1-TRBV30 forward primers served in each of the first two PCR rounds, at around 10 cycles apiece. MiXCR, applied by TCRdb to the multiplex PCR reads, yields one record per CDR3 protein. The profile shows 35,000 to 40,000 distinct CDR3 sequences, roughly 77% of them singletons. The tissue used was unsorted bulk material of roughly 17-31 mg. RNA and DNA were co-extracted from it with the AllPrep DNA/RNA mini kit. The material sequenced was tumor-adjacent normal liver tissue. These receptors were collected from a man aged 35-49 years with primary liver carcinoma and hepatitis B virus infection.

As to this clonotype: The junction does not match germline at one end; this may be a read error. This chain links TRBV5-5 with TRBJ2-7; the match to TRBD2 covers 9 bases. Germline loops: CDR1 SGHKS, CDR2 YYEKEE (reference sequence). The CDR3 has 17 residues. This CDR3 is CAGSLRVAGLAGDEQYF. DNA for the CDR3: TGTGCCGGCAGCTTACGAGTCGCGGGATTAGCGGGAGACGAGCAGTACTTC.

This clonotype is medium-sized (0.01 to 0.1%) within its sample. The chain employs TRBV6-5 and TRBJ2-1; TRBD2 agrees at 7 bases. After removal of 0 bases from V and 8 bases from J, the junction contained 7 bases not matched to a gene. Germline V gives CDR1 MNHEY, CDR2 SVGAGI. The CDR3 sequence is 15 residues long. Written as DNA, the CDR3 is TGTGCCAGCAGTTACTCTGAGGGAGGGCCTGATGAGCAGTTCTTC. As protein: CASSYSEGGPDEQFF.

As concerns this clonotype: One end of the junction varies from germline; a read error may be responsible. The CDR3 region is CVSSQGLAGVANPYEQYF. CDR3 bases: TGTGTCAGCAGCCAAGGACTAGCGGGAGTCGCTAACCCCTACGAGCAGTACTTC. V usage is TRBV5-6 and J usage is TRBJ2-7; 13 bases are a match to TRBD2. The CDR3 has 18 residues. Germline loops: CDR1 SGHDT, CDR2 YYEEEE.

The J gene is TRBJ2-3, the V gene TRBV4-1; a weak D match, TRBD2 (6 bases). Trimming shortened V by 4 bases and J by 2 bases, and 19 bases separated the two germline ends. This CDR3 has 17 amino acids. Germline assignment: CDR1 MGHRA and CDR2 YSYEKL. The CDR3 DNA is TGCGCCAGCAGCCCTCGTAACGGGAGAGGGAACACAGATACGCAGTATTTT. As protein: CASSPRNGRGNTDTQYF.

The J gene is TRBJ2-5, the V gene TRBV29-1, with a weak D call TRBD2 (5 bases). Trimming left V 2 bases short and J 5 bases short, with 18 bases between. Germline values: CDR1 SQVTM, CDR2 ANQGSEA. The CDR3 sequence is 15 residues long. DNA of the CDR3: TGCAGCGTTGAATACGCGGCGGGTACATCGGAGACCCAGTACTTC. Protein sequence: CSVEYAAGTSETQYF. The whole variable domain, remainder taken from reference TRBV29-1 and TRBJ2-5, is SAVISQKPSRDICQRGTSLTIQCQVDSQVTMMFWYRQQPGQSLTLIATANQGSEATYESGFVIDKFPISRPNLTFSTLTVSNMSPEDSSIYLCSVEYAAGTSETQYFGPGTRLLVL.

In the case of this clonotype: The junction shows a germline mismatch at one end, possibly a read error. V is TRBV24-1 and J is TRBJ2-2, with a tentative D call TRBD2 (5 bases). The CDR3 is 15 residues long. CDR1 and CDR2 from the germline V gene are KGHDR and SFDVKD. CDR3 coding DNA: TGTGCCACCGGTGAGGTGGATTACGACACCGGGGAGCTGTTCTTT. As protein: CATGEVDYDTGELFF.

Note on this clonotype: A junction boundary mismatches the germline segment, possibly from a read error. The V call is TRBV5-4, the J call TRBJ2-2; 8 bases agree with TRBD2. CDR1 is SGHNT, CDR2 YYREEE, per germline (reference sequence). The CDR3 spans 15 residues. CDR3 bases: TGTGCCAGCAGCACCGGGACTAGGGAGACTGGGGAGATGTTTTTT. The encoded protein is CASSTGTRETGEMFF.

On this clonotype itself: The conserved closing phenylalanine or tryptophan is absent in this CDR3, likely reflecting a read error. This sequence joins TRBV6-1 and TRBJ2-2, with D possibly being TRBD1 (6 bases). The CDR3 is 15 residues long. Per the germline V gene, CDR1 is MNHNS and CDR2 is SASEGT. CDR3 bases: TGTACCAGCGTCGAAAGCGATAGGGGGACCGGGGAGCTGTTTCTT. It specifies CTSVESDRGTGELFL.

This clonotype occurred once. An end of the junction does not agree with germline; a read error may underlie this. The rearrangement joins TRBV5-6 to TRBJ2-3; either TRBD1 or TRBD2 may supply D (5 bases each). The CDR3 has 14 amino acids. Germline values: CDR1 SGHDT, CDR2 YYEEEE. The CDR3 is CVSSLQGATDTQYF. CDR3 nucleotides: TGTGTCAGCAGCTTGCAGGGAGCAACAGATACGCAGTATTTT.

Many counts were recorded for this clonotype. A much larger clonotype is one base distant, so this may be a read error. This chain links TRBV30 with TRBJ1-1, with D perhaps matching TRBD1 (6 bases). The V and J ends lost 2 bases and 7 bases respectively, with 14 bases between them. The CDR3 consists of 13 residues. Germline V gene data show CDR1 as GTSNPN and CDR2 as SVGIG (reference sequence). The CDR3 DNA reads as TGTGCCTGGAGTATCGGGGGGGCCGGTGAAGCTTTCTTT. Its translation: CAWSIGGAGEAFF.

Only a few counts were recorded for this clonotype. The CDR3 does not close with the conserved phenylalanine or tryptophan, likely indicating a read error. V gene TRBV4-1 combines with J gene TRBJ1-1; D unclear. Trimming took off 7 bases at V and 1 base at J, with 19 bases between the two ends. This CDR3 has 16 residues. CDR1 MGHRA and CDR2 YSYEKL come from the germline V gene. CDR3 sequence (DNA): TGCGCCAGCACCGTGGTTGGGAGGCGGGGGAACACTGAAGCTTTCTCT. Translation gives CASTVVGRRGNTEAFS.

Concerning this clonotype itself: Here the CDR3 omits its conserved ending phenylalanine or tryptophan, so a read error is the likely source. The rearrangement joins TRBV7-9 to TRBJ2-3, with D possibly called TRBD1 or TRBD2 (5 bases each). Germline V gene data show CDR1 as SEHNR and CDR2 as FQNEAQ (reference sequence). The CDR3 spans 14 residues. CDR3 coding DNA: TGTGTCAGCAGACCCGGGGCTGGTCCGAATACGCAGTATCTT. Residues: CVSRPGAGPNTQYL.

With regard to this clonotype: A read error may produce the germline difference seen at one junction end. J is TRBJ2-5 and V is TRBV7-2; TRBD2 might be the D (5 bases). Germline loops: CDR1 SGHTA, CDR2 FQGNSA. CDR3 length equals 14 residues. The DNA for the CDR3 is TGTGTCAGCAGCTTATCCGCGGGCCAAGAGACCCACTACTTC. This sequence encodes CVSSLSAGQETHYF.

For this clonotype: Sequence at one end of the junction differs from germline and may be a read error. V and J are TRBV29-1 and TRBJ2-7; the D call may be TRBD1 or TRBD2 (5 bases each). Per the germline V gene, CDR1 is SQVTM and CDR2 is ANQGSEA. The CDR3 contains 16 residues. Written as DNA, the CDR3 is TGCTGCGCCGTGACATCCGGGACCGGCACTCCCTACGAACAGCACTTC. It is translated as CCAVTSGTGTPYEQHF.

This clonotype was seen a single time. Sequence at one end of the junction differs from germline and may be a read error. The chain carries TRBV13 and TRBJ2-3; unclear D gene. This CDR3 has 17 amino acids. Germline V CDR1 and CDR2: PRHDT, FYEKMQ (reference sequence). The CDR3 region has the DNA TGTGCCAGCGGCTTAGAACATCGCTGGGGAAGCACAGATAAGCAGTATTTT. This codes for CASGLEHRWGSTDKQYF.

In the case of this clonotype: Because it lacks the conserved phenylalanine or tryptophan at the end, this CDR3 is likely a read error. CDR3 nucleotides: TGTGCCAGCAGCTTAGCGACTGATGGGACAGCTCATGGCTACACCATC. It encodes CASSLATDGTAHGYTI. The chain combines TRBV7-9 with TRBJ1-2; 7 bases match TRBD1. CDR3 length equals 16 residues. Trimming cost V 0 bases and J 6 bases; bases outside gene matches: 10. The germline V gene has CDR1 SEHNR and CDR2 FQNEAQ (reference sequence).

As regards this clonotype: The junction differs from germline at one of its ends, possibly a read error. V is TRBV6-6 and J is TRBJ2-7; D tentatively reads TRBD1 or TRBD2 (5 bases each). Germline CDR1 reads MNHNY; CDR2 reads SVGAGI (reference sequence). This CDR3 has 16 amino acids. The CDR3 bases are TGTGACAGCTGTCATTCCCCGGGACGCAACTCCTACGAGCACTACTTC. Translated, it gives CDSCHSPGRNSYEHYF.

This clonotype was seen once. The final CDR3 position lacks the conserved phenylalanine or tryptophan, pointing to a likely read error. The rearrangement uses TRBV29-1 and TRBJ2-3; TRBD1 aligns across 9 bases. V dropped 6 bases and J dropped 6; count of bases not matched to a gene: 7. Germline CDR1 is SQVTM and CDR2 is ANQGSEA. The CDR3 has 13 amino acids. The DNA of the CDR3 is TGCAGCGTCGAGGGACAGGGTGGGGATACGCAGTATCTC. Its protein is CSVEGQGGDTQYL.

This clonotype was observed a single time. An end of the junction differs from the germline gene, which may be a read error. The chain joins TRBV11-2 to TRBJ2-6; D may be TRBD1 (5 bases). In germline, CDR1 is SGHAT, CDR2 FQNNGV. This CDR3 region has 16 residues. CDR3 nucleotide sequence: TGTGCCAGCAGCTTATCGTTAGTGATTGGGGCCAACGTCATGACTTTC. Protein: CASSLSLVIGANVMTF.

In its sample, this clonotype was seen once. This CDR3 fails to terminate in the conserved phenylalanine or tryptophan, so it likely reflects a read error. The rearrangement joins TRBV5-6 to TRBJ2-7, with D possibly matching TRBD1 (6 bases). CDR3 length equals 16 residues. Germline CDR1 and CDR2: SGHDT and YYEEEE. As DNA, the CDR3 is TGTACCAGCAGGCTCACAGGGTATGGGTTTTCCTACGAGCAGTACTTA. It translates to CTSRLTGYGFSYEQYL.

For this clonotype: At one end the junction does not follow the germline gene, possibly because of a read error. The rearrangement links TRBV5-1 to TRBJ1-4; 7 bases are shared with TRBD1. The CDR3 runs to 16 residues. CDR1 and CDR2 (germline): SGHRS, YFSETQ. The CDR3 DNA follows: TGCGCCAGCAGCCGTGTAGGGGGCTTAACTAATGAACAACTGTTTTTT. The encoded protein is CASSRVGGLTNEQLFF.

A note on this clonotype: The junction does not match germline at one end; this may be a read error. The rearrangement uses TRBV28 and TRBJ2-2; 7 bases are a match to TRBD2. The CDR3 extends over 15 amino acids. The germline gives CDR1 MDHEN, CDR2 SYDVKM. This chain's CDR3 is CASSLFASNSGELFF. In DNA, the CDR3 is TGTGCCAGCAGTTTATTTGCATCTAACAGCGGGGAGCTGTTTTTC.

On this clonotype: The junction and the germline gene differ at one end; a read error may be behind it. The chain carries TRBV10-3 and TRBJ2-2, with 8 bases fitting TRBD1. The germline CDR1 and CDR2 sequences are ENHRY and SYGVKD. CDR3 size: 14 residues. CDR3 residues: CAIRETGEIGELLF. CDR3 nucleotides: TGTGCCATCAGGGAGACAGGGGAAATCGGGGAGCTGCTTTTT.

This clonotype is medium-sized (0.01 to 0.1%). The chain is built from TRBV6-5 and TRBJ1-6; a weak D match, TRBD1 (5 bases). This CDR3 comprises 14 residues. Trimming shortened V by 5 bases and J by 7 bases, and 12 bases separated the two germline ends. Germline values: CDR1 MNHEY, CDR2 SVGAGI. CDR3 DNA: TGTGCCAGCAGTCGTGAGGACACAAATTCACCCCTCCACTTT. It is translated as CASSREDTNSPLHF.

Of note for this clonotype: The CDR3 carries no conserved terminal phenylalanine or tryptophan, so it likely arises from a read error. The chain couples TRBV24-1 to TRBJ2-2; D is perhaps TRBD1 (5 bases). The CDR3 has 15 residues. Germline V gene sequence: CDR1 KGHDR, CDR2 SFDVKD. The CDR3 loop is CATSEGDYDTGELFL. In DNA form, the CDR3 reads TGTGCTACAAGTGAAGGGGATTACGACACCGGGGAGCTGTTTCTT.

This clonotype was found many times. The DNA of the CDR3 is TGTGCCAGCAGCCGGGTCGTAGGGAGCCAAGGTGTCCATGAGCAGTTCTTC. Translated, it gives CASSRVVGSQGVHEQFF. This chain uses TRBV5-4 with TRBJ2-1; possibly TRBD2 for D (5 bases). Germline V gene sequence: CDR1 SGHNT, CDR2 YYREEE (reference sequence). The CDR3 has 17 residues. V was clipped by 4 bases and J by 8 bases, with 25 bases between them.

Note on this clonotype: The junction shows a germline mismatch at one end, possibly a read error. The gene calls are TRBV6-6 and TRBJ2-6; D is tentatively TRBD1 or TRBD2 (6 bases each). The CDR3 consists of 15 residues. Germline assignment: CDR1 MNHNY and CDR2 SVGAGI (reference sequence). The DNA for the CDR3 is TGTACCAGCAGTCGACAGGAGCGCGGGGCCAACGCCCTGACTTTC. This codes for CTSSRQERGANALTF.

This clonotype is categorized as medium-sized. The V and J genes are TRBV6-5 and TRBJ1-2; 8 positions agree with TRBD1. The germline V gene encodes CDR1 MNHEY and CDR2 SVGAGI. The length of the CDR3 is 15 residues. Trimming removed 0 bases from V and 5 bases from J; junction bases left unmatched: 5. This CDR3 is CASSYSNRGGYGYTF. For the CDR3, the DNA is TGTGCCAGCAGTTACTCGAACAGGGGGGGGTATGGCTACACCTTC.

This chain joins TRBV5-4 and TRBJ2-3, with a weak D call TRBD2 (7 bases). V lost 0 bases and J lost 8, with 19 bases in between. CDR3 length: 16 residues. CDR1 is SGHNT, CDR2 YYREEE, per germline (reference sequence). The CDR3 nucleotides read TGTGCCAGCAGCTTGGACGCGGGGGCCTCCACGGGTACGCAGTATTTT. Translated, it gives CASSLDAGASTGTQYF.

This clonotype was seen a single time. The junction departs from the called germline gene at one end, perhaps through a read error. The chain joins TRBV6-1 to TRBJ2-1; 7 bases agree with TRBD2. Germline CDR1 MNHNS, CDR2 SASEGT. The CDR3 length is 17 residues. CDR3 DNA sequence: TGTGCCAGCGGTGAATGGGGCGGGAGTAGTTCCTACAGTGAGCAGTTCTTC. Translation: CASGEWGGSSSYSEQFF.

In regard to this clonotype: The CDR3 ends on some other residue instead of the conserved phenylalanine or tryptophan, so this is likely a read error. The rearrangement links TRBV28 to TRBJ1-6; D unclear. The CDR3 has 16 residues. Looked up from germline, CDR1 is MDHEN and CDR2 is SYDVKM. CDR3 nucleotide sequence: TGTGTCAGCAGTCTGTCCAGAGGAAGGAATAATTCACCCCTCCACTCT. Encoded protein: CVSSLSRGRNNSPLHS.